Each of the 9 T cell receptor beta chains below was sequenced from the same sample in a study of T cell repertoires in ileal Crohn's disease. TCRdb's table, derived via immunoSEQ multiplex PCR, lists solely in-frame clones and lacks some. The table records 15,000 to 20,000 clones, 85% to 95% of them present only once. Specimen: ileal tissue. The receptors originated from an adult with Crohn's disease.

The chain combines TRBV30 with TRBJ1-2, with D unclear. Germline V gene sequence: CDR1 GTSNPN, CDR2 SVGIG (reference sequence). The CDR3 loop spans 13 amino acids. V was pared by 2 bases and J by 4 bases, with 11 bases between. CDR3 DNA: TGTGCCTGGAGTCGACGGAGAAGCTATGGCTACACCTTC. Its translation is CAWSRRRSYGYTF.

The chain links TRBV6-1 to TRBJ1-1; possibly TRBD1 for D (5 bases). The V end was cut by 7 bases, the J end by 6 bases, with 12 bases between. CDR3 length: 12 amino acids. Germline-derived CDR1 and CDR2 are MNHNS and SASEGT. CDR3 in amino acids: CASITGNSEAFF. The CDR3 DNA reads TGTGCCAGCATTACAGGAAACTCTGAAGCTTTCTTT.

This chain connects TRBV5-4 to TRBJ1-1; 7 nucleotides agree with TRBD1. V lost 1 base to trimming and J lost 0 bases; unmatched junction nucleotides: 9. Germline-derived CDR1 and CDR2 are SGHNT and YYREEE (reference sequence). This CDR3 is 17 amino acids long. CDR3 DNA sequence: TGTGCCAGCAGCTTGATCGGAAAGGGGGCCCTGAACACTGAAGCTTTCTTT. This translates into CASSLIGKGALNTEAFF.

The chain couples TRBV6-5 to TRBJ2-5; D remains unclear. CDR1 and CDR2 from the germline V gene are MNHEY and SVGAGI. With 0 bases removed from V and 5 bases from J, the gap between germline ends came to 10 bases. This CDR3 spans 14 amino acids. The CDR3 DNA reads TGTGCCAGCAGTTACTCGGTGCGCGTGGAGACCCAGTACTTC. Protein product: CASSYSVRVETQYF.

J is TRBJ1-5 and V is TRBV7-2; no clear D. CDR1 is SGHTA, CDR2 FQGNSA, per germline. CDR3 size: 16 residues. V lost 4 bases and J 5 bases, leaving 18 bases between the germline ends. This CDR3 is CASSSDGLRGHQPQHF. The CDR3 DNA is TGTGCCAGCAGCTCGGACGGCCTGAGAGGGCATCAGCCCCAGCATTTT.

The rearrangement links TRBV27 to TRBJ1-2, with D tentatively TRBD1 (5 bases). V shed 5 bases and J shed 5 bases, with 21 bases lying between them. This CDR3 region has 16 residues. Germline V gene sequence: CDR1 MNHEY, CDR2 SMNVEV (reference sequence). The CDR3 loop is CASSKDGGRPWYGYTF. In nucleotides, the CDR3 is TGTGCCAGCAGTAAGGACGGGGGGAGACCTTGGTATGGCTACACCTTC.

In nucleotides, the CDR3 is TGCGCCAGCCCACAGCCCCTGGACAGGGGGCGCGAGAATTCACCCCTCCACTTT. It translates to CASPQPLDRGRENSPLHF. V usage is TRBV10-2 and J usage is TRBJ1-6; 11 positions match TRBD1. The CDR3 loop spans 18 amino acids. The germline V gene has CDR1 WSHSY and CDR2 SAAADI. Unmatched junction bases numbered 16, after V lost 8 bases and J lost 7 bases.

This clone was observed a single time. CDR3 sequence: CASSLDAGSYEQYF. CDR3 in DNA: TGTGCCAGCAGCTTGGACGCAGGCTCCTACGAGCAGTACTTC. The V call is TRBV5-5, the J call TRBJ2-7; D gene ambiguous. Germline CDR1 reads SGHKS; CDR2 reads YYEKEE (reference sequence). This CDR3 spans 14 amino acids. Deletions cut 0 bases from V and 0 bases from J, with 7 bases between.

The V and J genes are TRBV5-1 and TRBJ2-3; 10 bases are a match to TRBD2. The CDR3 totals 16 residues. V lost 2 bases to trimming and J lost 3 bases; unmatched junction nucleotides: 6. In germline, CDR1 is SGHRS, CDR2 YFSETQ. The CDR3 loop reads CASSFSSGGNTDTQYF. The CDR3 coding sequence is TGCGCCAGCAGCTTTAGTAGCGGGGGGAATACAGATACGCAGTATTTT.